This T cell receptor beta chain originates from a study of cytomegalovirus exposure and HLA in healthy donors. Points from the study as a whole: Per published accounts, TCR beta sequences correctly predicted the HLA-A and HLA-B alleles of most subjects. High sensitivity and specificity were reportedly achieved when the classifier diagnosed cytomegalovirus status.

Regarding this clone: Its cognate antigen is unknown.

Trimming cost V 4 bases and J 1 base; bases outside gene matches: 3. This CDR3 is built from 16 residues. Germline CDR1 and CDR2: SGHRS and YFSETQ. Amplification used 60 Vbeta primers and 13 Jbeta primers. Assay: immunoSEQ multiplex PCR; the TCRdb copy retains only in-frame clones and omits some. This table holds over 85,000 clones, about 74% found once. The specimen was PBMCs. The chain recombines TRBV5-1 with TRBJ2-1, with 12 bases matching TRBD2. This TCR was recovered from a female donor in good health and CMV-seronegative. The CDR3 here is CASSSGLAGSYNEQFF. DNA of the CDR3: TGCGCCAGCAGCAGCGGACTAGCGGGATCCTACAATGAGCAGTTCTTC.